This T cell receptor beta chain was profiled in a study of B cell selection in AIRE deficiency. Study conclusions and caveats: Of approximately 4,000 shared Treg TCRbeta sequences, about 32% were healthy-only, approximately 9.7% patient-only.

TCRdb's copy holds only in-frame clones and misses some; the assay was immunoSEQ multiplex PCR. The sample lists 23,000 or so clones, 92% occurring once. Sorted regulatory T cells were CD4-positive, CD25-high and CD127-low or negative. The CDR3 is 19 residues long. Trimming took 2 bases from V and 7 from J; bases not matched to a gene: 16. Germline V gene lookup returns CDR1 LNHDA and CDR2 SQIVND (reference sequence). This clone was detected only a few times. Its cognate antigen is unknown. What was sequenced was CD4+CD25+ Tregs sorted from PBMCs. This receptor was taken from a human donor in good health. This chain joins TRBV19 and TRBJ2-3, with 12 nucleotides matching TRBD2. The CDR3 DNA reads TGTGCCAGTAGTATATCGCTCGGGGCTAGCGGGGGGGCAGCGTATACGCAGTATTTT. This codes for CASSISLGASGGAAYTQYF.